The following is a T cell receptor beta chain sequence with its context. Its antigen remains unknown. Amplified TCR beta CDR3 regions came from RNA transcripts. First-round RT-PCR with HTBI primers amplified the TCR CDR3 region. TCRdb independently ran MiXCR on the multiplex PCR reads; one entry per CDR3 protein. The table records some 360,000 distinct CDR3 sequences, approximately 15% of them present only once. This entry comes from a study of T cells in Graves' hyperthyroidism and ophthalmopathy. Study-level findings and limits: Ophthalmopathy stood apart from stable hyperthyroidism in a 13 V-J model. Model output signaled ophthalmopathy a median approximately six months ahead of onset.

The CDR3 has 15 residues. Trimming removed 0 bases from V and 2 bases from J, with 9 bases in between. Germline CDR1 reads SGHRS; CDR2 reads YFSETQ. The hyperthyroidism was newly diagnosed and had lasted under 2 months; the patients were aged 18 to 65. This rearrangement joins TRBV5-1 to TRBJ1-3; D is unclear. This receptor was taken from a woman aged 55-69 years with Graves' hyperthyroidism. Sequencing used blood. The CDR3 sequence: CASSLDRPPGNTIYF. The DNA for the CDR3 is TGCGCCAGCAGCTTGGACCGACCTCCTGGAAACACCATATATTTT.